This TCR beta chain derives from a study of T cell responses to AZD1222 COVID-19 vaccine. General study results and limits: A mostly white British donor set with more females was recruited, and clonal diversity was possibly underestimated.

Some clones are missing from TCRdb's copy, which holds only in-frame ones; the method was immunoSEQ multiplex PCR. In the table there are more than 50,000 clones, roughly 85% of which are singletons. The trim removed 4 bases at V and 7 bases at J, leaving 12 bases unmatched. CDR1 and CDR2 (germline): SGHTA, FQGTGA. This CDR3 has 15 residues. A word on this clone: As yet, its antigen is unknown.

Sequencing was performed on peripheral blood, taken on day 0 of AZD1222 vaccination. V is TRBV7-3 and J is TRBJ1-1; 7 bases are a match to TRBD1. This sequence originates from an adult in good health. The CDR3 reads CASSSGTAPSGEAFF. CDR3 bases: TGTGCCAGCAGCTCCGGGACAGCACCCAGCGGTGAAGCTTTCTTT.